Below are 28 T cell receptor beta chains sequenced from a single sample in a study of control samples from healthy donors and cancer patients. The protocol was immunoSEQ multiplex PCR, while the TCRdb copy is restricted to in-frame clones and leaves out a portion. Of 95,000 to 150,000 clones in the sample, roughly 90% were seen once. What was sequenced was blood. The receptors originated from a man aged 50 or older in good health.

The V gene is TRBV7-9, the J gene TRBJ1-4, with 7 bases aligning to TRBD1. After removal of 3 bases from V and 0 bases from J, the junction contained 4 bases not matched to a gene. The CDR3 extends over 16 amino acids. Germline V gene sequence: CDR1 SEHNR, CDR2 FQNEAQ (reference sequence). CDR3 sequence: CASSLPQGATNEKLFF. The CDR3 nucleotides are TGTGCCAGCAGCTTGCCGCAGGGGGCAACTAATGAAAAACTGTTTTTT.

The J gene is TRBJ1-5, the V gene TRBV2, with D unresolved. The length of the CDR3 is 15 residues. CDR1 and CDR2 (germline): SNHLY, FYNNEI. Trimming removed 2 bases at V and 1 base at J, with 9 bases between. The CDR3 nucleotides are TGTGCCAGCAGTGAACGGCACGGCAGCAATCAGCCCCAGCATTTT. Encoded protein: CASSERHGSNQPQHF.

V usage is TRBV27 and J usage is TRBJ1-2; weak D call: TRBD1 (6 bases). The CDR3 has 14 residues. Germline V gene lookup returns CDR1 MNHEY and CDR2 SMNVEV (reference sequence). Trimming cost V 7 bases and J 8 bases, with 20 bases left between them. The CDR3 DNA sequence: TGTGCCAGCATCCAAATCAGGGGATTTTGGGGCTACACCTTC. Translated, it gives CASIQIRGFWGYTF.

The rearrangement links TRBV19 to TRBJ2-7; D uncertain. Germline V gives CDR1 LNHDA, CDR2 SQIVND (reference sequence). The V gene lost 5 bases and the J gene lost 3 bases, with 5 bases spanning the gap. This CDR3 is 11 amino acids long. DNA for the CDR3: TGTGCCAGTAGTCTGGGCTACGAGCAGTACTTC. The encoded protein is CASSLGYEQYF.

This rearrangement joins TRBV27 to TRBJ2-5, with TRBD1 matching 9 bases. V shed 3 bases and J 5 bases; nucleotides not matched to a gene: 10. Germline V CDR1 and CDR2: MNHEY, SMNVEV (reference sequence). The CDR3 is 16 amino acids. The CDR3 nucleotides are TGTGCCAGCAGTTTCACACAGGGGGCCCTGTTGGAGACCCAGTACTTC. Encoded protein: CASSFTQGALLETQYF.

This clone was counted between two and nine times. The chain links TRBV6-5 to TRBJ1-2; D remains ambiguous. Germline CDR1 is MNHEY and CDR2 is SVGAGI. There are 10 residues in the CDR3. The V and J ends lost 8 bases and 4 bases respectively, with 5 bases between them. CDR3 residues: CASHPYGYTF. CDR3 sequence (DNA): TGTGCCAGCCACCCCTATGGCTACACCTTC.

This chain uses TRBV6-5 with TRBJ1-1; D may be TRBD1 (5 bases). This CDR3 contains 15 residues. Trimming stripped 5 bases from V and 4 bases from J, with 17 bases between. Germline CDR1 and CDR2: MNHEY and SVGAGI. The chain's CDR3 is CASSPLTDSGTEAFF. In DNA, the CDR3 is TGTGCCAGCAGTCCTTTGACAGACTCGGGCACTGAAGCTTTCTTT.

The chain is built from TRBV6-5 and TRBJ1-2; 8 nucleotides match TRBD1. The CDR3 covers 14 residues. Trimming at V came to 6 bases and at J to 4 bases, leaving 7 bases not matched to a gene. Germline CDR1 reads MNHEY; CDR2 reads SVGAGI. The CDR3 loop is CASRPGGAGYGYTF. The CDR3 DNA follows: TGTGCCAGCAGGCCAGGGGGCGCTGGCTATGGCTACACCTTC.

This chain uses TRBV29-1 with TRBJ2-7; a weak D match, TRBD1 (6 bases). This CDR3 is 12 amino acids long. Trimming cost V 6 bases and J 5 bases, with 14 bases left between them. Germline CDR1 is SQVTM and CDR2 is ANQGSEA. The CDR3 loop is CSVTGKTHEQYF. The CDR3 DNA reads as TGCAGCGTGACAGGAAAGACCCACGAGCAGTACTTC.

The rearrangement links TRBV30 to TRBJ2-7, with a tentative D call TRBD1 (7 bases). CDR1 and CDR2 from the germline V gene are GTSNPN and SVGIG (reference sequence). CDR3 length equals 13 residues. Trimming left V 8 bases short and J 3 bases short, with 17 bases between. The CDR3 region is CALAGQIHYEQYF. The DNA for the CDR3 is TGTGCCCTGGCGGGACAGATTCACTACGAGCAGTACTTC. Together with reference TRBV30 and TRBJ2-7, the CDR3 gives the full variable domain: SQTIHQWPATLVQPVGSPLSLECTVEGTSNPNLYWYRQAAGRGLQLLFYSVGIGQISSEVPQNLSASRPQDRQFILSSKKLLLSDSGFYLCALAGQIHYEQYFGPGTRLTVT.

The genes are TRBV9 and TRBJ1-1; 9 bases agree with TRBD1. V lost 2 bases to trimming and J lost 4 bases; unmatched junction nucleotides: 3. The CDR3 spans 14 residues. Germline-derived CDR1 and CDR2 are SGDLS and YYNGEE. The CDR3 coding sequence is TGTGCCAGCAGCGTCCCACAGGGGGCCACTGAAGCTTTCTTT. Protein sequence: CASSVPQGATEAFF.

This clone has a handful of counts. The DNA of the CDR3 is TGCGCCAGCATGGGGGACAGCCCTGAAGCTTTCTTT. It is translated as CASMGDSPEAFF. The chain recombines TRBV5-1 with TRBJ1-1, with 7 bases lining up with TRBD1. The CDR3 has 12 amino acids. CDR1 is SGHRS, CDR2 YFSETQ, per germline. V was clipped by 6 bases and J by 6 bases; unmatched bases: 5. Drawing the rest from reference TRBV5-1 and TRBJ1-1, the complete variable domain is KAGVTQTPRYLIKTRGQQVTLSCSPISGHRSVSWYQQTPGQGLQFLFEYFSETQRNKGNFPGRFSGRQFSNSRSEMNVSTLELGDSALYLCASMGDSPEAFFGQGTRLTVV.

The rearrangement uses TRBV7-8 and TRBJ2-3, with 14 bases aligning to TRBD2. This CDR3 comprises 18 residues. Unmatched junction bases numbered 3, after V lost 1 base and J lost 0 bases. Germline CDR1 and CDR2: SGHVS and FQNEAQ. This chain's CDR3 is CASSLVGLAGGSTDTQYF. In DNA form, the CDR3 reads TGTGCCAGCAGCTTAGTCGGACTAGCGGGGGGTAGCACAGATACGCAGTATTTT. Based on the CDR3 plus reference TRBV7-8 and TRBJ2-3, the full variable domain is GAGVSQSPRYKVAKRGQDVALRCDPISGHVSLFWYQQALGQGPEFLTYFQNEAQLDKSGLPSDRFFAERPEGSVSTLKIQRTQQEDSAVYLCASSLVGLAGGSTDTQYFGPGTRLTVL.

The V and J genes are TRBV15 and TRBJ2-1; TRBD2 agrees at 8 bases. The CDR3 has 15 residues. Trimming took 2 bases from V and 1 from J; bases not matched to a gene: 1. Per the germline V gene, CDR1 is LNHNV and CDR2 is YYDKDF (reference sequence). This chain's CDR3 is CATSRTSGSYNEQFF. The CDR3 DNA reads TGTGCCACCAGCAGAACTAGCGGTTCCTACAATGAGCAGTTCTTC.

The chain is built from TRBV5-1 and TRBJ2-5; possible D gene TRBD1, 7 bases. The germline V gene encodes CDR1 SGHRS and CDR2 YFSETQ. Trimming cost V 3 bases and J 3 bases, with 15 bases left between them. The CDR3 loop spans 15 amino acids. The CDR3 sequence is CASSWDLDREETQYF. DNA for the CDR3: TGCGCCAGCAGCTGGGACTTAGACAGGGAAGAGACCCAGTACTTC. The variable domain in full, with the rest retrieved from reference TRBV5-1 and TRBJ2-5, is KAGVTQTPRYLIKTRGQQVTLSCSPISGHRSVSWYQQTPGQGLQFLFEYFSETQRNKGNFPGRFSGRQFSNSRSEMNVSTLELGDSALYLCASSWDLDREETQYFGPGTRLLVL.

This clone was observed a single time. The chain recombines TRBV29-1 with TRBJ2-2; the match to TRBD2 covers 9 bases. Trimming removed 1 base from V and 4 bases from J; junction bases left unmatched: 10. The CDR3 runs 17 residues. In germline, CDR1 is SQVTM, CDR2 ANQGSEA. CDR3 DNA sequence: TGCAGCGTTGAAGGATTGGCGGGGGGGCCAGGCACCGGGGAGCTGTTTTTT. This translates into CSVEGLAGGPGTGELFF.

There are a few counts of this clone. The rearrangement uses TRBV27 and TRBJ1-2; D is undetermined. V gave up 6 bases and J gave up 0 bases, with 11 bases separating them. The CDR3 extends over 14 amino acids. Per the germline V gene, CDR1 is MNHEY and CDR2 is SMNVEV (reference sequence). The CDR3, as DNA: TGTGCCAGCAGCCTCCGGTCCTCTAACTATGGCTACACCTTC. Translation gives CASSLRSSNYGYTF.

The chain combines TRBV13 with TRBJ1-5; no clear D. This CDR3 contains 14 residues. Trimming removed 0 bases at V and 6 bases at J, with 9 bases between. CDR1 and CDR2 from the germline V gene are PRHDT and FYEKMQ (reference sequence). DNA for the CDR3: TGTGCCAGCAGCTTAGGCCAGTTGCGTCAGCCCCAGCATTTT. Translated, it gives CASSLGQLRQPQHF.

The chain recombines TRBV5-4 with TRBJ1-4; D is uncertain. Germline CDR1 is SGHNT and CDR2 is YYREEE (reference sequence). CDR3 size: 14 residues. Trimming pared 0 bases from V and 5 bases from J, leaving 8 bases between. This CDR3 is CASSLAGGNEKLFF. The CDR3 DNA is TGTGCCAGCAGCTTGGCCGGCGGCAATGAAAAACTGTTTTTT.

Only a few counts were recorded for this clone. The V call is TRBV14, the J call TRBJ1-2; the D gene is possibly TRBD1 (5 bases). Germline lookup yields CDR1 SGHDN and CDR2 FVKESK. V lost 0 bases and J lost 9, with 14 bases in between. This CDR3 region has 14 residues. For the CDR3, the DNA is TGTGCCAGCAGCCAAGAAGGGCAGGGTAGGAGCTACACCTTC. It encodes CASSQEGQGRSYTF.

The genes are TRBV29-1 and TRBJ1-2, with D perhaps TRBD1 (5 bases). The CDR3 is made up of 17 amino acids. The V end lost 7 bases, the J end lost 4 bases, and 28 bases lay between the germline ends. The germline V gene encodes CDR1 SQVTM and CDR2 ANQGSEA. The CDR3 here is CSAPLGGGHPSSYGYTF. CDR3 nucleotides: TGCAGCGCTCCCCTGGGGGGGGGTCACCCCTCTTCCTATGGCTACACCTTC.

This clone was detected only once. This chain joins TRBV7-8 and TRBJ2-1; no reliable D call. The germline gives CDR1 SGHVS, CDR2 FQNEAQ. This CDR3 contains 15 residues. Trimming took 0 bases from V and 0 from J, leaving 6 bases between them. CDR3 amino acids: CASSLAGSSYNEQFF. CDR3 nucleotides: TGTGCCAGCAGCTTAGCAGGAAGCTCCTACAATGAGCAGTTCTTC. Full variable domain (missing parts from reference TRBV7-8 and TRBJ2-1): GAGVSQSPRYKVAKRGQDVALRCDPISGHVSLFWYQQALGQGPEFLTYFQNEAQLDKSGLPSDRFFAERPEGSVSTLKIQRTQQEDSAVYLCASSLAGSSYNEQFFGPGTRLTVL.

The V gene is TRBV4-2, the J gene TRBJ2-2; D ambiguous. The germline V gene encodes CDR1 LGHNA and CDR2 YNFKEQ. Trimming removed 2 bases at V and 7 bases at J, with 11 bases between. The CDR3 runs to 14 residues. CDR3 bases: TGTGCCAGCAGCCAAACGTCAAAGGACGGGGAGCTGTTTTTT. Residues: CASSQTSKDGELFF.

The chain joins TRBV10-2 to TRBJ1-6, with 7 bases identical to TRBD1. This CDR3 has 13 amino acids. With V trimmed by 3 bases and J by 7 bases, 0 bases remained unmatched. Germline V gene data show CDR1 as WSHSY and CDR2 as SAAADI. CDR3 region: CASSDRGNSPLHF. CDR3 bases: TGCGCCAGCAGTGACAGGGGGAATTCACCCCTCCACTTT.

V gene TRBV4-1 combines with J gene TRBJ2-7, with 7 bases matching TRBD1. Germline loops: CDR1 MGHRA, CDR2 YSYEKL. V lost 4 bases to trimming and J lost 3 bases; unmatched junction nucleotides: 6. This CDR3 region has 14 residues. The CDR3 DNA sequence: TGCGCCAGCAGCCCCTCGACAGGGCACTACGAGCAGTACTTC. This gives the protein CASSPSTGHYEQYF.

The chain links TRBV5-6 to TRBJ2-2, with no clear D. The length of the CDR3 is 15 residues. Trimming removed 1 base from V and 0 bases from J, with 7 bases in between. Looked up from germline, CDR1 is SGHDT and CDR2 is YYEEEE. CDR3 in amino acids: CASSLSPSNTGELFF. CDR3 DNA sequence: TGTGCCAGCAGCTTGAGCCCTTCGAACACCGGGGAGCTGTTTTTT.

Comments on this clone: Other DNA sequences in the same sample also yield this CDR3. J is TRBJ1-1 and V is TRBV18; D is ambiguous. The germline V and J ends were trimmed by 3 bases and 1 base, with 6 bases remaining between them. This CDR3 is 13 amino acids long. Germline values: CDR1 KGHSH, CDR2 LQKENI. This CDR3 reads CASSPPGNTEAFF. The CDR3 DNA sequence: TGTGCCAGCTCACCTCCTGGGAACACTGAAGCTTTCTTT.

The chain joins TRBV3-1 (or the pseudogene TRBV3-2) to TRBJ1-3; 7 bases align to TRBD1. Germline V gene sequence: CDR1 LGHDT, CDR2 YNNKEL (reference sequence). This CDR3 has 14 amino acids. The V segment lost 6 bases and the J segment 0 bases; nucleotides outside the gene matches: 2. DNA of the CDR3: TGTGCCAGCAGACACAGGGGCTCTGGAAACACCATATATTTT. It yields the protein CASRHRGSGNTIYF.